This T cell receptor (beta chain) was observed in a study of T-cell memory formation after mild COVID-19. Study-wide results and limits: Researchers found some responding clones in pre-infection memory, a sign that cross-reactive memory joined.

This clonotype was seen more than once but under ten times. What it binds is not known. Unmatched junction bases numbered 12, after V lost 7 bases and J lost 7 bases. The CDR3 extends over 14 amino acids. TCRdb reanalysed the 5' RACE reads using MiXCR and keeps one entry per CDR3 protein. The sample yields about 170,000 distinct CDR3 sequences, 13% seen once. This TCR was sampled from a man aged 18 to 29 who had mild COVID-19 (a few samples of this study predate the infection). Cell type and time point are not known. Sample: PBMCs or a T cell subset sorted from them (not recorded which). The V gene is TRBV12-3 or TRBV12-4, the J gene TRBJ2-5; 7 nucleotides line up with TRBD2. In DNA, the CDR3 is TGTGCCAGCACCCTTGGGGCGGGGGAGGGGACCCAGTACTTC. This encodes CASTLGAGEGTQYF.